This T cell receptor (beta chain) was observed in a study of control samples from healthy donors and cancer patients. Assay used: immunoSEQ multiplex PCR; TCRdb lists only in-frame clones, some missing. The sample includes roughly 100,000 clones, about 91% of them seen just once. Trimming left V 8 bases short and J 5 bases short, with 16 bases between. The CDR3 is 13 residues long. Looked up from germline, CDR1 is ENHRY and CDR2 is SYGVKD. The gene calls are TRBV10-3 and TRBJ2-7; possibly TRBD2 for D (5 bases). The sequencing input was blood. This TCR came from a woman between 18 and 30 years old in good health. The chain's CDR3 is CAIALSTMDEQYF. CDR3 sequence (DNA): TGTGCCATCGCCCTGTCGACTATGGACGAGCAGTACTTC.